Reported below is one T cell receptor (beta chain). This entry is derived from a study of blood T cell repertoires in COVID-19. Study background: Acute and convalescent COVID-19 samples came from the United States, Italy and Spain. Sample material is recorded as cDNA or gDNA derived from T cells, B-cell-depleted T cells, or PBMCs.

Here immunoSEQ multiplex PCR was the method, and the copy in TCRdb shows in-frame clones only, minus some. The repertoire holds tens of thousands of clones, roughly four fifths seen once, with less than 3% in the top ten. The CDR3 is made up of 14 amino acids. Germline CDR1 is LNHDA and CDR2 is SQIVND (reference sequence). The V and J ends lost 6 bases and 5 bases respectively, with 14 bases between them. This TCR was recovered from a woman aged 60-75 years with acute or convalescent COVID-19. The chain recombines TRBV19 with TRBJ1-5, with D perhaps TRBD1 (5 bases). The material sequenced was peripheral blood. In DNA, the CDR3 is TGTGCCAGTAGACCAAGGGGAGGGTATCAGCCCCAGCATTTT. Translating it yields CASRPRGGYQPQHF. Full variable domain (rest looked up from reference TRBV19 and TRBJ1-5): DGGITQSPKYLFRKEGQNVTLSCEQNLNHDAMYWYRQDPGQGLRLIYYSQIVNDFQKGDIAEGYSVSREKKESFPLTVTSAQKNPTAFYLCASRPRGGYQPQHFGDGTRLSIL.